One and the same sample provided the 24 T cell receptor beta chains below, sequenced in a study of shared clonotypes between healthy human individuals (TCRdb year 2020). Libraries came from the immunoSEQ multiplex PCR assay. What TCRdb holds here is the immuneACCESS table cut down to in-frame rearrangements. Part of the clones is not present; checked against another copy, under half of the missing clones reflect an unresolved V gene, and the others are unexplained. For this sample there are some 2,000,000 clones; approximately 95% appear just once. Approximately 0.13% of the sample lies in the top ten. The source material was naive CD4+ T cells sorted from blood. What this sample's cell subset or site label stands for: CD45RA+ positively selected. The receptors shown here come from a man in his late teens or twenties in good health.

This clone showed up just once. Other DNA sequences from this sample encode an identical CDR3 as well. This chain links TRBV19 with TRBJ2-7; 8 nucleotides match TRBD1. The trim removed 3 bases at V and 4 bases at J, leaving 2 bases unmatched. The CDR3 has 13 amino acids. CDR1 is LNHDA and CDR2 is SQIVND in the germline V gene (reference sequence). CDR3 sequence (DNA): TGTGCCAGTAGTATTGACAGGGGTTACGAGCAGTACTTC. Its protein product is CASSIDRGYEQYF.

The CDR3 DNA is TGCGCCAGCAGGACCGGGACAGGGGTTGGGCAGCCCCAGCATTTT. As protein: CASRTGTGVGQPQHF. The gene calls are TRBV4-1 and TRBJ1-5; TRBD1 aligns across 10 bases. The junction had 9 bases not matched to a gene; V was cut back by 6 bases and J by 7 bases. Germline CDR1 is MGHRA and CDR2 is YSYEKL. This CDR3 has 15 residues.

The rearrangement joins TRBV6-6 to TRBJ2-5; D uncertain. The germline V gene has CDR1 MNHNY and CDR2 SVGAGI (reference sequence). V lost 6 bases and J 0 bases, leaving 5 bases between the germline ends. The CDR3 is 12 residues long. In DNA, the CDR3 is TGTGCCAGCAGAGGAGACCAAGAGACCCAGTACTTC. Translation: CASRGDQETQYF.

The chain joins TRBV7-9 to TRBJ2-7; TRBD2 might be the D (5 bases). The length of the CDR3 is 11 residues. The V and J ends lost 5 bases and 11 bases respectively, with 13 bases between them. Germline lookup yields CDR1 SEHNR and CDR2 FQNEAQ (reference sequence). The CDR3, as DNA: TGTGCCAGCAGCACAACCGGGGAAGAGTACTTC. Translation gives CASSTTGEEYF.

This clone appeared once. The chain links TRBV4-3 to TRBJ2-1; TRBD2 matches 11 bases. The length of the CDR3 is 20 residues. The germline CDR1 and CDR2 sequences are LGHNA and YSLEER. V shed 1 base, J shed 4 bases, and the junction held 15 bases outside the gene matches. The DNA of the CDR3 is TGCGCCAGCAGCCAAGCTATTCCCGGACTAGCGGGTCCGATTTACAATGAGCAGTTCTTC. Protein sequence: CASSQAIPGLAGPIYNEQFF.

V usage is TRBV6-1 and J usage is TRBJ1-2; no definite D call. This CDR3 has 14 amino acids. The germline CDR1 and CDR2 sequences are MNHNS and SASEGT. With 2 bases removed from V and 8 bases from J, the gap between germline ends came to 15 bases. DNA of the CDR3: TGTGCCAGCAGTGAATCCAGGTCGGGAGGAGGCTACACCTTC. This codes for CASSESRSGGGYTF.

The chain uses TRBV5-8 and TRBJ1-5, with D uncertain. The CDR3 runs 13 residues. V was pared by 1 base and J by 6 bases, with 8 bases between. CDR1 is SGHTS and CDR2 is YDEGEE in the germline V gene. CDR3 loop: CASSLTITQPQHF. The CDR3 DNA sequence: TGTGCCAGCAGCTTGACAATTACTCAGCCCCAGCATTTT.

The chain links TRBV7-9 to TRBJ2-2; tentatively, D is TRBD2 (6 bases). Germline values: CDR1 SEHNR, CDR2 FQNEAQ (reference sequence). V shed 4 bases and J shed 2 bases, with 14 bases lying between them. CDR3 size: 16 residues. The CDR3, as DNA: TGTGCCAGCAGCTCAAGACTAGACGAAAACACCGGGGAGCTGTTTTTT. Its translation: CASSSRLDENTGELFF.

The rearrangement links TRBV10-3 to TRBJ2-3, with D possibly matching TRBD1 (6 bases). V was pared by 6 bases and J by 3 bases, with 7 bases between. Looked up from germline, CDR1 is ENHRY and CDR2 is SYGVKD. CDR3 length: 12 residues. CDR3 DNA sequence: TGTGCCATCAGCAGGGGAACAGATACGCAGTATTTT. This codes for CAISRGTDTQYF.

V and J are TRBV18 and TRBJ2-3; D is ambiguous. Germline V CDR1 and CDR2: KGHSH, LQKENI. V lost 0 bases to trimming and J lost 4 bases, with 8 bases between them. The CDR3 is 14 amino acids. CDR3 bases: TGTGCCAGCTCACCACCGGCCTCCTCAGATACGCAGTATTTT. Translation gives CASSPPASSDTQYF. The full variable domain, in which reference TRBV18 and TRBJ2-3 provide the parts outside the CDR3, is NAGVMQNPRHLVRRRGQEARLRCSPMKGHSHVYWYRQLPEEGLKFMVYLQKENIIDESGMPKERFSAEFPKEGPSILRIQQVVRGDSAAYFCASSPPASSDTQYFGPGTRLTVL.

The chain recombines TRBV6-1 with TRBJ1-2, with a tentative D call TRBD1 (5 bases). The germline V gene has CDR1 MNHNS and CDR2 SASEGT. V lost 7 bases and J 4 bases, leaving 13 bases between the germline ends. CDR3 length: 13 amino acids. In DNA form, the CDR3 reads TGTGCCAGCATCGGGACGACCATCTATGGCTACACCTTC. It yields the protein CASIGTTIYGYTF.

The gene calls are TRBV6-1 and TRBJ2-1; 7 bases match TRBD1. The CDR3 consists of 16 residues. J lost 0 bases, V lost 4 bases, and 6 bases had no gene match. CDR1 MNHNS and CDR2 SASEGT come from the germline V gene. CDR3 sequence reads: CASSGDRPSSYNEQFF. CDR3 DNA: TGTGCCAGCAGTGGGGACAGACCGAGCTCCTACAATGAGCAGTTCTTC.

The chain carries TRBV19 and TRBJ1-2, with 7 bases fitting TRBD1. Germline CDR1 and CDR2: LNHDA and SQIVND (reference sequence). CDR3 length equals 14 residues. With V trimmed by 9 bases and J by 4 bases, 11 bases remained unmatched. CDR3 protein: CASVGGSLLYGYTF. DNA for the CDR3: TGTGCCAGCGTAGGGGGCAGCCTCCTCTATGGCTACACCTTC.

CDR3 region: CASSVALRGGKNSPLHF. Written as DNA, the CDR3 is TGTGCCAGCAGCGTAGCCCTTAGAGGGGGCAAGAATTCACCCCTCCACTTT. The V and J genes are TRBV9 and TRBJ1-6, with TRBD1 matching 7 bases. Germline values: CDR1 SGDLS, CDR2 YYNGEE. The V and J ends lost 0 bases and 7 bases, in that order; junction bases with no gene match: 10. The length of the CDR3 is 17 residues.

The V gene is TRBV2, the J gene TRBJ2-7; 11 positions agree with TRBD2. This CDR3 region has 15 residues. Per germline, CDR1 SNHLY and CDR2 FYNNEI. The V segment lost 4 bases and the J segment 7 bases; nucleotides outside the gene matches: 9. CDR3 residues: CASSVAGGPAWEQYF. The CDR3 DNA reads as TGTGCCAGCAGTGTAGCGGGGGGGCCAGCTTGGGAGCAGTACTTC.

The V gene is TRBV7-9, the J gene TRBJ2-3, with D tentatively TRBD2 (6 bases). This CDR3 region has 19 residues. The germline V and J ends were trimmed by 0 bases and 2 bases, with 21 bases remaining between them. Germline V lookup: CDR1 SEHNR, CDR2 FQNEAQ (reference sequence). CDR3 nucleotide sequence: TGTGCCAGCAGCTTAGCCAGATGGGTTAAGGAGGGAACCACAGATACGCAGTATTTT. It codes for CASSLARWVKEGTTDTQYF.

This chain links TRBV5-7 with TRBJ1-4, with D unresolved. TRBV5-7 is an ORF for which the function is uncertain. The CDR3 has 18 residues. Trimming removed 3 bases at V and 7 bases at J, with 25 bases between. The CDR3 protein is CASSSQGICIIKGEKLFF. The CDR3 DNA reads TGTGCCAGCAGCTCTCAAGGAATTTGTATCATCAAAGGTGAAAAACTGTTTTTT.

The chain is built from TRBV10-3 and TRBJ2-7; TRBD1 might be the D (5 bases). Trimming took off 0 bases at V and 9 bases at J, with 9 bases between the two ends. The CDR3 is 12 residues long. The V gene's germline CDR1 is ENHRY and CDR2 SYGVKD. The CDR3, as DNA: TGTGCCATCAGTGAGTCCCAGGGAACGCAGTACTTC. The encoded protein is CAISESQGTQYF.

The V and J genes are TRBV30 and TRBJ2-2; 12 nucleotides align to TRBD2. There are 19 residues in the CDR3. Germline V gives CDR1 GTSNPN, CDR2 SVGIG (reference sequence). With V trimmed by 0 bases and J by 5 bases, 13 bases remained unmatched. CDR3 DNA: TGTGCCTGGAGTGTACTACGGACTAGCGGGAAGGGGGTGACCGGGGAGCTGTTTTTT. It translates to CAWSVLRTSGKGVTGELFF.

The chain combines TRBV7-9 with TRBJ1-6, with D unclear. This CDR3 contains 14 residues. Germline CDR1 is SEHNR and CDR2 is FQNEAQ (reference sequence). Trimming took off 5 bases at V and 4 bases at J, with 9 bases between the two ends. The DNA for the CDR3 is TGTGCCAGCAGCCCTGAAATATATAATTCACCCCTCCACTTT. The encoded protein is CASSPEIYNSPLHF. The full variable domain, with the rest looked up from reference TRBV7-9 and TRBJ1-6, is DTGVSQNPRHKITKRGQNVTFRCDPISEHNRLYWYRQTLGQGPEFLTYFQNEAQLEKSRLLSDRFSAERPKGSFSTLEIQRTEQGDSAMYLCASSPEIYNSPLHFGNGTRLTVT.

A word on this clone: The sample has other DNA sequences that encode this CDR3 too. V is TRBV5-1 and J is TRBJ2-2; weak D call: TRBD1 (6 bases). CDR3 length: 14 amino acids. Trimming took 4 bases from V and 4 from J, leaving 11 bases between them. In germline, CDR1 is SGHRS, CDR2 YFSETQ. CDR3 DNA: TGCGCCAGCAGCCTCGGGACAAGCACCGGGGAGCTGTTTTTT. It encodes CASSLGTSTGELFF.

This clone was seen a single time. The CDR3 DNA sequence: TGTGCCAGCCAGCGGGAGTCTAGCTCCTACAATGAGCAGTTCTTC. It yields the protein CASQRESSSYNEQFF. The gene calls are TRBV2 and TRBJ2-1; the match to TRBD2 covers 8 bases. The CDR3 length is 15 residues. CDR1 and CDR2 from the germline V gene are SNHLY and FYNNEI. J gave up 0 bases and V 8 bases, and 6 bases lay outside the gene matches.

The rearrangement uses TRBV7-8 and TRBJ2-1; D might be TRBD1 (5 bases). V was pared by 7 bases and J by 2 bases, with 12 bases between. Looked up from germline, CDR1 is SGHVS and CDR2 is FQNEAQ. The CDR3 totals 14 residues. The CDR3 protein is CASTLTGAYNEQFF. The CDR3 DNA follows: TGTGCCAGCACCCTAACAGGCGCCTACAATGAGCAGTTCTTC.

The chain combines TRBV5-1 with TRBJ2-1, with 12 positions matching TRBD2. Germline loops: CDR1 SGHRS, CDR2 YFSETQ. The CDR3 extends over 14 amino acids. The junction had 3 bases not matched to a gene; V was cut back by 4 bases and J by 7 bases. CDR3 amino acids: CASSTSGGRNEQFF. The CDR3 DNA reads as TGCGCCAGCAGCACTAGCGGGGGGAGAAATGAGCAGTTCTTC.